This TCR beta chain was documented in a study of Ad26.COV2.S vaccination and SARS-CoV-2 variants. Study context: Participants got Ad26.COV2.S intramuscularly, once or twice 56 days apart.

The CDR3 is made up of 18 amino acids. Trimming took off 6 bases at V and 1 base at J, with 23 bases between the two ends. Per germline, CDR1 LNHDA and CDR2 SQIVND (reference sequence). Comment on this clone: No antigen is known for it.

Clones were read by immunoSEQ multiplex PCR, and TCRdb kept only the in-frame ones, dropping some. The sample consists of a few hundred thousand clones, around 86% of them appearing once. Findings of the study overall: Vaccinees showed greater spike-specific TCR breadth than placebo recipients. There was reportedly substantial breadth in spike-specific CD8+ and CD4+ T cell responses after vaccination.

Sample treatment: some 20 received Ad26.COV2.S at low or high dose, single or two shots; 5 received placebo; per-sample allocation not given. The samples were gathered on day 63 after the first injection of vaccine or placebo. This clonotype was sampled from a person aged 18-60 years who received the Ad26.COV2.S COVID-19 vaccine or a placebo. The chain carries TRBV19 and TRBJ2-3; D possibly corresponds to TRBD1 (6 bases). The sequenced sample was peripheral blood, obtained in a trial of Ad26.COV2.S vaccine versus placebo. The CDR3: CASSLEGVGPPGTDTQYF. For the CDR3, the DNA is TGTGCCAGTAGCCTTGAGGGGGTAGGGCCGCCGGGCACAGATACGCAGTATTTT.